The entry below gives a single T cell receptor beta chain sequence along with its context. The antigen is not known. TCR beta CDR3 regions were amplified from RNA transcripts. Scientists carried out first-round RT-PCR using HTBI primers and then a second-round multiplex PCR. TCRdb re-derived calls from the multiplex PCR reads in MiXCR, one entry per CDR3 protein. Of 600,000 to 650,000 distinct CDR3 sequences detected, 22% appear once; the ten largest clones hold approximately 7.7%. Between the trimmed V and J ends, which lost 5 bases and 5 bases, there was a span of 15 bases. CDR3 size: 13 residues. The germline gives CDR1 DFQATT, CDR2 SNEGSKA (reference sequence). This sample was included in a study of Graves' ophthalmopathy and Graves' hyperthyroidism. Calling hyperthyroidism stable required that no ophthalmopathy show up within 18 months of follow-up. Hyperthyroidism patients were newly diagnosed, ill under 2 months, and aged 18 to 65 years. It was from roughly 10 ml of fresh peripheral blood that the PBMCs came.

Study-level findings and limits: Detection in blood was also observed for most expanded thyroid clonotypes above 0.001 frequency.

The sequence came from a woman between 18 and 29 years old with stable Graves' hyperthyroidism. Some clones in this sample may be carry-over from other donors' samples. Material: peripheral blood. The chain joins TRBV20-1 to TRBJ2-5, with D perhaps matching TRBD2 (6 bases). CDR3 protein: CSAGVGGIETQYF. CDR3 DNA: TGCAGTGCTGGGGTAGGAGGGATCGAGACCCAGTACTTC.